This entry features one T cell receptor (beta chain) sequence. The data originate from a study of high-grade serous ovarian cancer treatment subgroups. V dropped 1 base and J dropped 4; count of bases not matched to a gene: 14. The CDR3 extends over 18 amino acids. Assay used: immunoSEQ multiplex PCR; TCRdb lists only in-frame clones, some missing. The table has a few thousand clones, 65% to 90% seen once. Tumor samples were taken before definitive surgery or chemotherapy. The sample was tumor tissue. The chain has TRBV5-3 and TRBJ1-5, with 7 bases fitting TRBD1. TRBV5-3 is recorded as an ORF, its role being uncertain. This sequence was found in a human donor with high-grade serous ovarian cancer. The CDR3 nucleotides are TGTGCCAGAAGCTTGCGTCGACAGGGTGTGTTGGGAAATCAGCCCCAGCATTTT. This sequence encodes CARSLRRQGVLGNQPQHF.